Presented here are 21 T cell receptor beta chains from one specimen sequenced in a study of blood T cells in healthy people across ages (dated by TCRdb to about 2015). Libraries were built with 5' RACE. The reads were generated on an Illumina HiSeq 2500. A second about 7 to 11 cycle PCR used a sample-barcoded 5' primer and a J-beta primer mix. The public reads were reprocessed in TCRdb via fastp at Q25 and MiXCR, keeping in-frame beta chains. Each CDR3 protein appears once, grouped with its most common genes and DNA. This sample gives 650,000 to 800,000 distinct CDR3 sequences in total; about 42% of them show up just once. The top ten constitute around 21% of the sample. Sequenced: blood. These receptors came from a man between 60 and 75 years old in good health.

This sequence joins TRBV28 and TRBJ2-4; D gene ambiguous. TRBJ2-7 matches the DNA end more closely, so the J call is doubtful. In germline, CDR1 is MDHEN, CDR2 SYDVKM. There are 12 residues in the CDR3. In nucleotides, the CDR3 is TGTGCCAGCAGTGCTAGACTCTACGAGCAGTACTTC. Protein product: CASSARLYEQYF.

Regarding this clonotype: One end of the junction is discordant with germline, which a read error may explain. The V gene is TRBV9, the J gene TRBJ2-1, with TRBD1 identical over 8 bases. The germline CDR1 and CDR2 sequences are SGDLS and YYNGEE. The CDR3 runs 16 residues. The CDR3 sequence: CASSVQGANSYNEQLF. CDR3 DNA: TGTGCCAGCAGCGTACAGGGGGCCAACTCCTACAATGAGCAGCTCTTC.

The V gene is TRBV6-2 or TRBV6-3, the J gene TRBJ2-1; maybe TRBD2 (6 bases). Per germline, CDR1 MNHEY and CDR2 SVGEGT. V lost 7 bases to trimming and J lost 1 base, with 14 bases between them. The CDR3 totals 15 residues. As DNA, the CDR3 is TGTGCCAGCACGTCCGGGGGATGGTCCTACAATGAGCAGTTCTTC. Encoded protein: CASTSGGWSYNEQFF.

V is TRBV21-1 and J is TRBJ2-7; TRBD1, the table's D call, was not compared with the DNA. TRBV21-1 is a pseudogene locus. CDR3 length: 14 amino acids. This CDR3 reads CASRGRDSPYEQYF. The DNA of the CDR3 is TGTGCCAGCAGGGGCCGGGACAGCCCCTACGAGCAGTACTTC.

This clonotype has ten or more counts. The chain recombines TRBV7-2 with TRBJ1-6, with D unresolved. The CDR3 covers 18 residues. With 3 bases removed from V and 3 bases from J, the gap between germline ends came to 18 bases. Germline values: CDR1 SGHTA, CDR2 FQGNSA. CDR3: CASSFLGRRGNYNSPLHF. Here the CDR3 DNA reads TGTGCCAGCAGCTTCTTAGGAAGGCGTGGTAACTATAATTCACCCCTCCACTTT. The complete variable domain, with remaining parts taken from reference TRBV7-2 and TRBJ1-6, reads GAGVSQSPSNKVTEKGKDVELRCDPISGHTALYWYRQSLGQGLEFLIYFQGNSAPDKSGLPSDRFSAERTGGSVSTLTIQRTQQEDSAVYLCASSFLGRRGNYNSPLHFGNGTRLTVT.

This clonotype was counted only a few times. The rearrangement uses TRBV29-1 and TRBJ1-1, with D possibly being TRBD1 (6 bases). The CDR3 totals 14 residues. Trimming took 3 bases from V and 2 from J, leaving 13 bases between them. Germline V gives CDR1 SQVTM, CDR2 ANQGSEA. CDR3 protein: CSVELAGVNTEAFF. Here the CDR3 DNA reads TGCAGCGTTGAGTTAGCAGGGGTAAACACTGAAGCTTTCTTT. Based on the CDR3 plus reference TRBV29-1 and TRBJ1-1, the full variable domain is SAVISQKPSRDICQRGTSLTIQCQVDSQVTMMFWYRQQPGQSLTLIATANQGSEATYESGFVIDKFPISRPNLTFSTLTVSNMSPEDSSIYLCSVELAGVNTEAFFGQGTRLTVV.

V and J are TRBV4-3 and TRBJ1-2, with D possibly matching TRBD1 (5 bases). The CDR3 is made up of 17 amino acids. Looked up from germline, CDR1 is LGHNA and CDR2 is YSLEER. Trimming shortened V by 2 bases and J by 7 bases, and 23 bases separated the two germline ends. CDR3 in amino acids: CASSQTLGDRGSGGYTF. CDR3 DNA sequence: TGCGCCAGCAGCCAAACCCTGGGAGACAGAGGATCAGGTGGCTACACCTTC.

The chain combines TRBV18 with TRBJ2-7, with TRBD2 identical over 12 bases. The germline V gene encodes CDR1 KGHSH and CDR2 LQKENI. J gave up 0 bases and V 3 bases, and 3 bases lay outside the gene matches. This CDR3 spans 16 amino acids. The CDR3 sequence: CASSPGLAGNSYEQYF. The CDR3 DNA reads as TGTGCCAGCTCACCCGGACTAGCGGGGAACTCCTACGAGCAGTACTTC.

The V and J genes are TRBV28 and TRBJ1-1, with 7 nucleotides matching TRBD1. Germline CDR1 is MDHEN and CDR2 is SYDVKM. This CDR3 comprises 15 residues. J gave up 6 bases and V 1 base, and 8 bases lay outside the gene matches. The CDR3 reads CASSLSGGGWAEAFF. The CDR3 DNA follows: TGTGCCAGCAGTTTATCAGGGGGAGGTTGGGCTGAAGCTTTCTTT.

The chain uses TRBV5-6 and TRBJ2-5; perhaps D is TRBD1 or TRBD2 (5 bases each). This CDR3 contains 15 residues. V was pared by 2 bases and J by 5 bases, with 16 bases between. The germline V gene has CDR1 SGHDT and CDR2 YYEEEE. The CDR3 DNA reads TGTGCCAGCAGCTTCTTCCGGGGCCCGGCGGAGACCCAGTACTTC. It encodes CASSFFRGPAETQYF.

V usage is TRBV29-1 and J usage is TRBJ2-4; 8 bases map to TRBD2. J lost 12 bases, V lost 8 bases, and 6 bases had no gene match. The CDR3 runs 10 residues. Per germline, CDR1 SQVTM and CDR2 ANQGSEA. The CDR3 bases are TGCAGCCTGCCCGGGGGGGATCAGTACTTC. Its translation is CSLPGGDQYF.

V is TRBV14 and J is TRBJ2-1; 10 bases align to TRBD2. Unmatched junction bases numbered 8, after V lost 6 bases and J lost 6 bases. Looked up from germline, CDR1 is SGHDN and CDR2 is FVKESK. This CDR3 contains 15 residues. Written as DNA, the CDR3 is TGTGCCAGCAGGCCTACTAGCGGGGAATTCAATGAGCAGTTCTTC. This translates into CASRPTSGEFNEQFF.

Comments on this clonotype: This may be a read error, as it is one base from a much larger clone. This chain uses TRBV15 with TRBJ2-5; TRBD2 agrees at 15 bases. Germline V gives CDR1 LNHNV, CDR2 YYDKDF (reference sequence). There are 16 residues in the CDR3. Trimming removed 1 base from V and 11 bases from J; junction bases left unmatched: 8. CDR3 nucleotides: TGTGCCACCAGCAGAGGGACTAGCGGGGGGGCCGATGAGCAGTACTTC. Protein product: CATSRGTSGGADEQYF.

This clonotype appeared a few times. CDR3 protein: CAWGLAGWAEQYF. CDR3 in DNA: TGTGCCTGGGGACTAGCGGGGTGGGCAGAGCAGTACTTC. The chain carries TRBV30 and TRBJ2-7, with 12 bases identical to TRBD2. Per germline, CDR1 GTSNPN and CDR2 SVGIG (reference sequence). CDR3 length: 13 residues. Germline trimming cut 5 bases from V and 7 bases from J; bases unmatched to any gene: 6.

This CDR3 is CSAGQGDPDEQYF. CDR3 bases: TGCAGCGCCGGACAGGGCGATCCCGACGAGCAGTACTTC. J is TRBJ2-7 and V is TRBV29-1; 8 bases align to TRBD1. CDR1 and CDR2 from the germline V gene are SQVTM and ANQGSEA. V lost 7 bases, J lost 5 bases, and 10 bases stayed unmatched. This CDR3 comprises 13 residues.

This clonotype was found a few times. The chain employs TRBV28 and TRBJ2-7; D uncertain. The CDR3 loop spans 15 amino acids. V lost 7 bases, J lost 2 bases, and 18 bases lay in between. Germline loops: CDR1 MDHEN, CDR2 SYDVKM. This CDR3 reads CASIPSEAYPYEQYF. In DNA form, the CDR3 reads TGTGCCAGCATCCCCTCTGAGGCGTACCCCTACGAGCAGTACTTC. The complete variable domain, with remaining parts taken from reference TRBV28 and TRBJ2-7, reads DVKVTQSSRYLVKRTGEKVFLECVQDMDHENMFWYRQDPGLGLRLIYFSYDVKMKEKGDIPEGYSVSREKKERFSLILESASTNQTSMYLCASIPSEAYPYEQYFGPGTRLTVT.

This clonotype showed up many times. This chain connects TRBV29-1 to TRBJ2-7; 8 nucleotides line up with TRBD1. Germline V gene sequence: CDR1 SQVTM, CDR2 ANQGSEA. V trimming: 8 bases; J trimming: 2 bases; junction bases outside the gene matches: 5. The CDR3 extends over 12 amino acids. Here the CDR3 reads CSFQGATYEQYF. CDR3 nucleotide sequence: TGCAGCTTTCAGGGGGCCACCTACGAGCAGTACTTC.

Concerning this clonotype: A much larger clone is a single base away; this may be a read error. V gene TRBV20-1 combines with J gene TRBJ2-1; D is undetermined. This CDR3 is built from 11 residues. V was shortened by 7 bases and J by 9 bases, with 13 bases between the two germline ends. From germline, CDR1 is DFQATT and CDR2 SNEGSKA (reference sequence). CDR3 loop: CSGGEVSEQFF. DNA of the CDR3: TGCAGTGGTGGGGAAGTGAGTGAGCAGTTCTTC.

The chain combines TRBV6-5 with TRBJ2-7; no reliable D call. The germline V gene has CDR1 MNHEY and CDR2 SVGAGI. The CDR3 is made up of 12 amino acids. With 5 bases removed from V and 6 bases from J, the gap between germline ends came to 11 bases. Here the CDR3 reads CASSTKGSEQYF. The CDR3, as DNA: TGTGCCAGCAGTACTAAGGGCTCCGAGCAGTACTTC.

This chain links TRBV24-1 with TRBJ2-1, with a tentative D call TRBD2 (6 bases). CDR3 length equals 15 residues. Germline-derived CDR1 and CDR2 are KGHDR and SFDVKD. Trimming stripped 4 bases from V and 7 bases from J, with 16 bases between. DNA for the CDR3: TGTGCCACCAGTGACCGGGACTCTCTTGGGAATGAGCAGTTCTTC. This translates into CATSDRDSLGNEQFF.

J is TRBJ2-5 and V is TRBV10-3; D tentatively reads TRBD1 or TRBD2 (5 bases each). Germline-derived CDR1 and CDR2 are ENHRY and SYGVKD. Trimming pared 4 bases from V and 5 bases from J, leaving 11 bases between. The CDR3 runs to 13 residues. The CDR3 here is CAISGAGGETQYF. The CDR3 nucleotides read TGTGCCATCAGTGGGGCTGGGGGTGAGACCCAGTACTTC.